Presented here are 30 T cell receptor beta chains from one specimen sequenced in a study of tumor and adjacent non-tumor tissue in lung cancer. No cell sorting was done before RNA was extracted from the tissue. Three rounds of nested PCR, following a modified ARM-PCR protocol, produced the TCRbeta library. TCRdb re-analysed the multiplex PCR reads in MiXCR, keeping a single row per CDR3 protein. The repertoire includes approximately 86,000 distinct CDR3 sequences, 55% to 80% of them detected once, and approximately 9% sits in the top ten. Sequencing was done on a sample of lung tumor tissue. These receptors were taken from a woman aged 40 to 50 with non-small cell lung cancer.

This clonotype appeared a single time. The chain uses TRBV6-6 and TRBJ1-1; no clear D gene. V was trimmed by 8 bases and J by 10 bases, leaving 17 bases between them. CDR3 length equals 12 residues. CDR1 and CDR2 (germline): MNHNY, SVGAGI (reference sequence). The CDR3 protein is CASRGEDAAAFF. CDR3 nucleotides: TGTGCCAGCCGTGGGGAAGATGCTGCAGCTTTCTTT.

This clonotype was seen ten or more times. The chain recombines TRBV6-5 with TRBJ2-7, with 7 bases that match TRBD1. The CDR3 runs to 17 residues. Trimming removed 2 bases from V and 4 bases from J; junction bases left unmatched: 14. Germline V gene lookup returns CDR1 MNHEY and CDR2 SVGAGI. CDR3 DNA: TGTGCCAGCAGTTACACGGGCCAGACAGGGTTCGGATACGAGCAGTACTTC. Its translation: CASSYTGQTGFGYEQYF.

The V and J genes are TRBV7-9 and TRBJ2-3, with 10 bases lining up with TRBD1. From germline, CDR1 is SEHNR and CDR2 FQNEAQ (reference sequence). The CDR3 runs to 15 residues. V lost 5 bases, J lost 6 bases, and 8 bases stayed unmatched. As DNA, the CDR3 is TGTGCCAGCAGCCACGGGGGACAGGGGACCGATACGCAGTATTTT. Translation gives CASSHGGQGTDTQYF.

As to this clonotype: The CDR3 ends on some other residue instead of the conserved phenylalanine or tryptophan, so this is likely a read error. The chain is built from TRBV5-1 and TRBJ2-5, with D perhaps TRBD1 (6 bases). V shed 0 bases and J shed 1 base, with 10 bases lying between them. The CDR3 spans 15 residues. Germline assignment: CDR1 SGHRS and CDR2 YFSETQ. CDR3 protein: CASSLVAGVQETQYL. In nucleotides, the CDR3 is TGCGCCAGCAGCTTGGTAGCAGGGGTCCAAGAGACCCAGTACCTC.

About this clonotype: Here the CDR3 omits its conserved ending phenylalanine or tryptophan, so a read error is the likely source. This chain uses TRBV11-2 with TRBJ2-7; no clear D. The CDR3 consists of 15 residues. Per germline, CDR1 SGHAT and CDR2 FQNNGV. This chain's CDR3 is CASSLDPLRSYEQYL. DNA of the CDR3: TGTGCCAGCAGTTTAGATCCCCTGAGGTCCTACGAGCAGTACCTC.

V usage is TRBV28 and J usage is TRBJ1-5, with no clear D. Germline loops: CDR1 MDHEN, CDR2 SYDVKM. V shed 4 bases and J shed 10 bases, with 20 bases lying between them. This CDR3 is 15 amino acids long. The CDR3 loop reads CASSSDRISNEPQHF. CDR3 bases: TGTGCCAGCAGTTCTGATAGGATCAGCAATGAACCCCAGCATTTT.

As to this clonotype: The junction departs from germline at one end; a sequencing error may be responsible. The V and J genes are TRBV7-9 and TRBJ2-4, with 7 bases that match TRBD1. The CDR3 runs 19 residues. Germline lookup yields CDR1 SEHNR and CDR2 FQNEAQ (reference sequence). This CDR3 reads CVSSQGTVGIELAKNIEYF. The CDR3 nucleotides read TGTGTCAGCAGCCAAGGGACAGTCGGTATAGAACTCGCCAAAAACATTGAGTACTTC.

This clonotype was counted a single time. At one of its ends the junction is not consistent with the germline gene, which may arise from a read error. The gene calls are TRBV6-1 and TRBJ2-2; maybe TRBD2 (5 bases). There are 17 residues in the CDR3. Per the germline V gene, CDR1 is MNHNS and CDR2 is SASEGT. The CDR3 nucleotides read TGTGCCAGCACTGAAGAGGGCCGTATAAGGCCTAAGGGGGAGCTGTTTTTT. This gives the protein CASTEEGRIRPKGELFF.

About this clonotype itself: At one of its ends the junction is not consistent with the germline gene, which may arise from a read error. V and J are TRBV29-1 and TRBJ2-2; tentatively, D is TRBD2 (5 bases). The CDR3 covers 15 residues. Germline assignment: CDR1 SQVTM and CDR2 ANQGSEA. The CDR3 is CSVSREGLDTGELFF. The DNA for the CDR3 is TGCAGCGTTTCCCGAGAGGGCCTCGACACCGGGGAACTGTTTTTC.

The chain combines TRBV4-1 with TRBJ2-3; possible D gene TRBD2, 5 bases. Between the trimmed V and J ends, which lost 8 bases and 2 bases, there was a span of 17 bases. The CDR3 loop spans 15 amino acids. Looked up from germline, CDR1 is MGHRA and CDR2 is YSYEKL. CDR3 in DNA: TGCGCCAGCTGGGAAGCGGACTCTAACACAGATACGCAGTATTTT. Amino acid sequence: CASWEADSNTDTQYF.

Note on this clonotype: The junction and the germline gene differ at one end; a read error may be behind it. CDR3 protein: CGASPPRLSGVGEQYF. The CDR3 nucleotides are TGCGGTGCTAGCCCGCCGCGACTATCGGGAGTAGGGGAGCAGTACTTC. The rearrangement joins TRBV20-1 to TRBJ2-7, with D perhaps matching TRBD2 (6 bases). The CDR3 loop spans 16 amino acids. CDR1 and CDR2 (germline): DFQATT, SNEGSKA (reference sequence).

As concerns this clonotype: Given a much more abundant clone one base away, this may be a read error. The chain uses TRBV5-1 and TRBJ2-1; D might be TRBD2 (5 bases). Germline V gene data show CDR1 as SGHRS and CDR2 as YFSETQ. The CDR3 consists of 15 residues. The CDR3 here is CASSRLGPDYNEQLF. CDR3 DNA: TGCGCCAGCAGCCGTTTAGGGCCCGACTACAATGAGCAGTTATTC.

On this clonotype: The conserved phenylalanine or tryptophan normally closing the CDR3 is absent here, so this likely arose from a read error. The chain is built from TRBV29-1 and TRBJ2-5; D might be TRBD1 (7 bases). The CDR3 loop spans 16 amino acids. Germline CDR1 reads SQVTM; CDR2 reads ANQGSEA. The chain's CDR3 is CNVGGMTGSTLETQYY. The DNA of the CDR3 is TGCAACGTTGGGGGGATGACAGGGTCGACCCTAGAGACCCAGTACTAC.

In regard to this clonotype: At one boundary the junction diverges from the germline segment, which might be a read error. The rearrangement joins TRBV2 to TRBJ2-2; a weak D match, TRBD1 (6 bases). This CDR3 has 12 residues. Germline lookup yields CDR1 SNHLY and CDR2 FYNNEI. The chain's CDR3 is CASGWDTGVLFF. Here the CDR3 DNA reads TGTGCCAGCGGTTGGGACACCGGGGTGCTGTTTTTT.

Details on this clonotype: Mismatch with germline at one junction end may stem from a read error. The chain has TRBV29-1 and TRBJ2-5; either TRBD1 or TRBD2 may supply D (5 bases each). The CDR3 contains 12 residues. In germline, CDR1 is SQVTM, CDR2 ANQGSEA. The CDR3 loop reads CSVDEQLGAQYF. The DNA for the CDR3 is TGCAGCGTTGATGAACAACTCGGGGCCCAGTACTTT. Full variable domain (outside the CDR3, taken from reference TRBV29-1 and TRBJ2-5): SAVISQKPSRDICQRGTSLTIQCQVDSQVTMMFWYRQQPGQSLTLIATANQGSEATYESGFVIDKFPISRPNLTFSTLTVSNMSPEDSSIYLCSVDEQLGAQYFGPGTRLLVL.

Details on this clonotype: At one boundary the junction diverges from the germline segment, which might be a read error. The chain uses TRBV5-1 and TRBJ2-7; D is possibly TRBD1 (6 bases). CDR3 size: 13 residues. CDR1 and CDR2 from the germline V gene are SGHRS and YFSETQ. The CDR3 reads CASSYTGSYEQYF. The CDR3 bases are TGTGCCAGCAGCTATACAGGGAGCTACGAACAGTACTTC.

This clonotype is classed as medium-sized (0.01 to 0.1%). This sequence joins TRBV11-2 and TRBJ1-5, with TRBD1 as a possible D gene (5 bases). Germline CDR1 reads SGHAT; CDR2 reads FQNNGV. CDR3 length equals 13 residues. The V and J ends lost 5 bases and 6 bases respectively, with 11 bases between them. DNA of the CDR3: TGTGCCAGCAGCATAAACCAGGGTCAGCCCCAGCATTTT. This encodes CASSINQGQPQHF.

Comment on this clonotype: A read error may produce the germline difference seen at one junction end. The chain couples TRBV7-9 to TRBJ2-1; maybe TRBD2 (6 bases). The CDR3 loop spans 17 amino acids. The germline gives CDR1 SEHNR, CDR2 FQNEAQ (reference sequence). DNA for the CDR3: TGTGCCAGCAGCTTAGGCCCGGACTACGGGTCGCTCGGTGAGAAGTTCTTC. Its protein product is CASSLGPDYGSLGEKFF.

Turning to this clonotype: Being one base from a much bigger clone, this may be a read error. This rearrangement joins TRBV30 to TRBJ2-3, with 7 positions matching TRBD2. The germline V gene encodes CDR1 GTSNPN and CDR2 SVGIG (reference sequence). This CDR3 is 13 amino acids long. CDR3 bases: TGTGCCTGGACTAGCGGAAACACAGATACGCACTATTTT. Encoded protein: CAWTSGNTDTHYF.

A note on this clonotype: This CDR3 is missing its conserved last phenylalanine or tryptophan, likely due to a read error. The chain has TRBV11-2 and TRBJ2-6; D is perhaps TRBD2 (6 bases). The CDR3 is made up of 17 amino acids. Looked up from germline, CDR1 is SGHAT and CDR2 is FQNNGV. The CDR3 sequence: CASSLRGLYSGANVLTI. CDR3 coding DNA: TGTGCTAGCAGCCTAAGGGGACTGTACTCTGGGGCCAATGTCCTGACTATC.

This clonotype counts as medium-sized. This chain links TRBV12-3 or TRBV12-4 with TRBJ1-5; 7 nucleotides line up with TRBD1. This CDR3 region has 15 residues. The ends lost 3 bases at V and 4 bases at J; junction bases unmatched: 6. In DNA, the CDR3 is TGTGCCAGCAGTTTTAAAGGGGGCATTAATCAGCCCCAGCATTTT. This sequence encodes CASSFKGGINQPQHF.

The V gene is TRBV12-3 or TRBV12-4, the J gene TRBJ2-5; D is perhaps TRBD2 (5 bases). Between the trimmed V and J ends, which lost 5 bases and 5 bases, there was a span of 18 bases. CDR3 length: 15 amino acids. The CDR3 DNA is TGTGCCAGCAGTGATCAGAGGGCCGCTACGGAGACCCAGTACTTC. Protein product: CASSDQRAATETQYF.

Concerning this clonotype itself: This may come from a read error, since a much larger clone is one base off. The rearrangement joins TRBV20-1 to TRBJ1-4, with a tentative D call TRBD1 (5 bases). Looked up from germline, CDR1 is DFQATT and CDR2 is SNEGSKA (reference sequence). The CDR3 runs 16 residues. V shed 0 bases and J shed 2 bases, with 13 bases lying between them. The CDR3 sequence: CSARDETVETNEKLFF. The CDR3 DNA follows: TGCAGTGCTAGAGACGAGACAGTGGAGACTAATGAAAAACTGTTTTTT.

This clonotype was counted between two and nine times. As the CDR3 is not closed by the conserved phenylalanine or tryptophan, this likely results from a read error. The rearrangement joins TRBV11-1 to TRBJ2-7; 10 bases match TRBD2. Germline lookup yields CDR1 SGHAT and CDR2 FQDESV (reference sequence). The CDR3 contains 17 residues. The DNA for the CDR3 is TGTGCCAGGAGCTTACATCCTAGCGGGAGCCTCTCCTACGAGCAGTACTCC. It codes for CARSLHPSGSLSYEQYS.

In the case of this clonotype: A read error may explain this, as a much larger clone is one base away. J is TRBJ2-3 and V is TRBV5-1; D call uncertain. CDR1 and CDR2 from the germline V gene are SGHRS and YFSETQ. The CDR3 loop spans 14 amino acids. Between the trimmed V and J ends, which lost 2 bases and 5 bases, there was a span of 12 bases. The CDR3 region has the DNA TGCGCCAGCAGCTTAGGAGTGTCCCTAGATACGCAGTATTTT. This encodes CASSLGVSLDTQYF. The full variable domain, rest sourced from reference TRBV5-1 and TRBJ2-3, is KAGVTQTPRYLIKTRGQQVTLSCSPISGHRSVSWYQQTPGQGLQFLFEYFSETQRNKGNFPGRFSGRQFSNSRSEMNVSTLELGDSALYLCASSLGVSLDTQYFGPGTRLTVL.

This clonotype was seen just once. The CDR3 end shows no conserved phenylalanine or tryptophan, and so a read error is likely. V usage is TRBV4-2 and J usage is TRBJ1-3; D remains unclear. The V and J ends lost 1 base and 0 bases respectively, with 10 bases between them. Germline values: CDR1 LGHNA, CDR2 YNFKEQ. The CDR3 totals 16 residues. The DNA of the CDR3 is TGTGCCAGCAGCCAAGTTTGGAGAGGCTCTGGAAACACCATATATATT. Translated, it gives CASSQVWRGSGNTIYI.

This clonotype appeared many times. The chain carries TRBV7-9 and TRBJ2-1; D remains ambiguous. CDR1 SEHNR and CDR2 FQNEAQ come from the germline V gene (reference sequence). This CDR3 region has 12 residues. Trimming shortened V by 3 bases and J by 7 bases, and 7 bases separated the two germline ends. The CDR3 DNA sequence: TGTGCCAGCAGCTTTAGTATTAATGAGCAGTTCTTC. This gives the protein CASSFSINEQFF.

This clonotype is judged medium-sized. The CDR3 loop is CASSSDRDNSPLHF. The CDR3 DNA reads TGTGCCAGCAGCTCCGACAGAGATAATTCACCCCTCCACTTT. The rearrangement uses TRBV11-2 and TRBJ1-6; possibly TRBD1 for D (5 bases). Germline values: CDR1 SGHAT, CDR2 FQNNGV. V was cut by 4 bases and J by 5 bases, with 9 bases left in between. CDR3 length equals 14 residues.

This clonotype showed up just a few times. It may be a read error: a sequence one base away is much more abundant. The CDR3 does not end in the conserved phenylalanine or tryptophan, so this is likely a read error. For the CDR3, the DNA is TGCAGTGCCCCCGACAGGGGGACTGAAGCTTTCCTT. Protein product: CSAPDRGTEAFL. V gene TRBV20-1 combines with J gene TRBJ1-1, with 9 bases that match TRBD1. The germline gives CDR1 DFQATT, CDR2 SNEGSKA (reference sequence). This CDR3 spans 12 amino acids. With 6 bases clipped from V and 5 bases from J, the junction kept 4 bases outside the gene matches.

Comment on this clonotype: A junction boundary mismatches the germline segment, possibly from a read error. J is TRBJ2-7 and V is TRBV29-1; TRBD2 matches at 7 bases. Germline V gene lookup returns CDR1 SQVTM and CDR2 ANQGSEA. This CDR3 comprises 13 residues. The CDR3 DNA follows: TGCAGCATTGAGAATAGCGGGTCCTACGAGCAGTACTTT. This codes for CSIENSGSYEQYF.